The next 8 T cell receptor beta chains were all read from a single sample in a study of early T cells in non-severe SARS-CoV-2 infection. MiXCR, run by TCRdb on the 5' RACE reads, gives a single entry per CDR3 protein. This table has about 55,000 distinct CDR3 sequences, under 15% appearing once. The sequences come from whole blood, collected at baseline. The receptors originated from an adult who was a healthcare worker with PCR-confirmed SARS-CoV-2 infection or an uninfected control (not recorded which).

This clonotype appeared many times. The chain couples TRBV6-6 to TRBJ1-2, with D possibly matching TRBD1 (5 bases). The CDR3 has 14 amino acids. Trimming removed 5 bases from V and 0 bases from J, with 10 bases in between. CDR1 and CDR2 from the germline V gene are MNHNY and SVGAGI (reference sequence). DNA for the CDR3: TGTGCCAGCAGTGGGGCTTCAGCTAACTATGGCTACACCTTC. Translation: CASSGASANYGYTF.

The chain carries TRBV4-1 and TRBJ2-2; TRBD1 might be the D (7 bases). The CDR3 runs to 16 residues. Germline V lookup: CDR1 MGHRA, CDR2 YSYEKL. The V gene lost 3 bases and the J gene lost 4 bases, with 15 bases spanning the gap. Here the CDR3 DNA reads TGCGCCAGCAGCCAGACAGGGTTGGGGGGCACCGGGGAGCTGTTTTTT. This encodes CASSQTGLGGTGELFF.

This clonotype was seen repeatedly, ten times or more. The chain couples TRBV6-2 or TRBV6-3 to TRBJ2-1, with 7 bases lining up with TRBD2. The CDR3 length is 15 residues. Germline V lookup: CDR1 MNHEY, CDR2 SVGEGT. Trimming at V came to 0 bases and at J to 8 bases, leaving 7 bases not matched to a gene. The CDR3 DNA reads as TGTGCCAGCAGTTACTCGGCGGGAGCGGGGCATGAGCAGTTCTTC. Translated, it gives CASSYSAGAGHEQFF.

This clonotype was counted between two and nine times. The V call is TRBV5-1, the J call TRBJ1-1; no clear D gene. This CDR3 has 16 amino acids. The germline CDR1 and CDR2 sequences are SGHRS and YFSETQ. The V end lost 0 bases, the J end lost 1 base, and 13 bases lay between the germline ends. For the CDR3, the DNA is TGCGCCAGCAGCTTGGACGTCAGATACTCGAACACTGAAGCTTTCTTT. Residues: CASSLDVRYSNTEAFF.

This clonotype was seen a handful of times. The chain combines TRBV19 with TRBJ1-5; unclear D gene. Germline CDR1 reads LNHDA; CDR2 reads SQIVND (reference sequence). Deletions cut 7 bases from V and 9 bases from J, with 16 bases between. CDR3 length: 13 amino acids. CDR3 bases: TGTGCCAGTAAAACCACCCATCAGGCGCCCCAGCATTTT. It specifies CASKTTHQAPQHF.

This clonotype was counted only a few times. This chain links TRBV19 with TRBJ2-5; D is possibly TRBD1 (6 bases). This CDR3 spans 13 amino acids. V lost 6 bases and J lost 4, with 12 bases in between. Germline CDR1 LNHDA, CDR2 SQIVND (reference sequence). The DNA for the CDR3 is TGTGCCAGTAGGATACAGGGCGGAGAGACCCAGTACTTC. Translating gives CASRIQGGETQYF.

This clonotype has only a few counts. The chain couples TRBV11-2 to TRBJ2-7; no clear D gene. CDR1 and CDR2 (germline): SGHAT, FQNNGV. V shed 5 bases and J shed 6 bases, with 11 bases lying between them. The CDR3 runs 12 residues. The CDR3 protein is CASSPPTGEQYF. The CDR3 region has the DNA TGTGCCAGCAGCCCCCCCACGGGCGAGCAGTACTTC.

The sample holds a few counts of this clonotype. V and J are TRBV7-2 and TRBJ2-1; 12 nucleotides line up with TRBD2. J lost 7 bases, V lost 1 base, and 2 bases had no gene match. This CDR3 contains 15 residues. Per the germline V gene, CDR1 is SGHTA and CDR2 is FQGNSA. The CDR3 is CASSLGTSGINEQFF. CDR3 DNA: TGTGCCAGCAGCTTAGGGACTAGCGGGATTAATGAGCAGTTCTTC.